Detailed here is one TCR beta chain. The antigen remains undetermined. PCR primers comprised 60 Vbeta and 13 Jbeta primers. Using immunoSEQ multiplex PCR, the repertoire was profiled, and TCRdb retains in-frame clones only, with some absent. This table holds some 130,000 clones, approximately 83% found once. This specimen belongs to a study of cytomegalovirus exposure and HLA in healthy donors. V trimming: 6 bases; J trimming: 2 bases; junction bases outside the gene matches: 7. The CDR3 runs 15 residues. Germline V lookup: CDR1 SGHVS, CDR2 FNYEAQ. Study-wide points: Later analysis suggested most CMV-associated TCR beta chains were HLA-restricted. Cytomegalovirus association was assigned to around 150 TCR beta chains.

This sequence joins TRBV7-6 and TRBJ1-3; 7 nucleotides match TRBD1. The TCR sequence derives from a man in his forties or fifties in good health and CMV-seronegative. Sequenced: PBMCs. CDR3: CASRPSDRAGNTIYF. The CDR3 bases are TGTGCCAGCAGGCCCTCTGACAGGGCTGGAAACACCATATATTTT.